This T cell receptor beta chain appears in the sequencing data of a study of T cell responses to AZD1222 COVID-19 vaccine. Findings of the study overall: Mostly white British, mostly female donors; authors suggested clonal diversity may be underestimated.

TCRdb keeps only in-frame clones here, not all; method: immunoSEQ multiplex PCR. The sample comprises approximately 160,000 clones, 91% of which are singletons, and roughly 5% rests with the top ten. The germline CDR1 and CDR2 sequences are LGHNA and YNFKEQ. This CDR3 has 16 amino acids. J lost 0 bases, V lost 2 bases, and 6 bases had no gene match. As regards this clone: Its target is unknown.

The sequencing here drew on peripheral blood, taken on day 0 of AZD1222 vaccination. The receptor comes from an adult in good health. This chain joins TRBV4-2 and TRBJ1-2; 7 bases are shared with TRBD1. CDR3 nucleotides: TGTGCCAGCAGCCAAACCGACAGGGTAACTAACTATGGCTACACCTTC. It is translated as CASSQTDRVTNYGYTF.